This T cell receptor (beta chain) was captured by sequencing in a study of cytomegalovirus exposure and HLA in healthy donors (dated by TCRdb to 2016 to 2017). In terms of the full investigation: In an earlier analysis of approximately 640 of the donors, about 260 Gb of sequence data and some 100 million unique TCR beta sequences from 150 million to 200 million T cells were reported. Using immunosequencing, the study profiled T cell repertoires from fewer than 700 subjects and related those repertoires to cytomegalovirus serostatus. Because of strong linkage in the cohort, a few DR-DQ haplotypes were treated as single units for association and clustering. Every repertoire in the discovery cohort had been generated on one and the same sequencing platform. The number of typed donors differed by locus: about 620-640 for A, B, C, DRB1 and DQB1; 522 for DQA1; 606 for DPA1; and around 470 for DPB1. The genetic ancestry cluster associated with self-reported Caucasian donors included roughly 84% of the 350 to 500 genotyped donors. HLA typing covered class I and class II loci at four-digit resolution. A later analysis re-examined previously published TCR beta repertoires from around 670 donors and added high-resolution HLA genotyping to investigate patterns of TCR occurrence. A later genetic analysis used genome-wide SNP genotypes for about 65% of the 666 donors, treating that subset as a discovery cohort. The aim of the study was to test whether cataloging public T cell receptors could identify signatures of past pathogen exposure. Rather than using new phenotypic data, the later analysis identified candidate immune exposures from TCR beta sequences and from how often those sequences occurred across donors. About 320 gigabases of sequencing data and some 85 million unique TCR sequences were included in an early release covering roughly 600 HLA-typed donors. Among some 400 genotyped donors of the cohort, an average of about 220,000 unique TCR beta nucleotide sequences was sequenced per donor, of which roughly 18% were non-productive. Along with the roughly 670-subject first cohort, a separate validation cohort of over a hundred different subjects was used. Donor age, sex, ethnicity and CMV serostatus were compiled alongside the repertoire data. An earlier analysis of approximately 630 of the donors applied high-throughput TCR beta sequencing to assess whether each TCR beta V gene segment acted as functional or pseudogenic. To predict cytomegalovirus infection status, the study brought together high-throughput TCR immunosequencing, statistical association of individual TCRs with disease status, and machine learning.

Receptor amplification or capture employed the immunoSEQ multiplex PCR assay. For the multiplex PCR, a mixture combining 60 forward primers for TCR Vbeta segments and 13 reverse primers for TCR Jbeta segments was used. The CDR3 region of rearranged TCR beta genes was amplified from genomic DNA by a multiplex PCR assay. The Illumina HiSeq System was used to sequence the amplified TCR beta libraries as 87-base-pair reads. On the authors' methods: Across the 500 to 700 repertoires, a later analysis counted tens of millions of unique TCR beta chains, approximately 10 million of which were shared by at least two donors. A nearest-neighbor algorithm error-corrected the raw reads and collapsed the reads into unique sequences, merging closely related sequences to remove PCR and sequencing errors. To assign V, D and J gene segments, CDR3 sequences were aligned to IMGT reference sequences. For a sequence to be retained, a match of at least six nucleotides to both a V gene segment and a J gene segment was required. Rearrangements were called productive when the CDR3 lacked stop codons and stayed in frame with V and J; all others were non-productive. CDR3 was defined by IMGT convention, running from the second conserved V-encoded cysteine to the conserved J-encoded phenylalanine. The earlier analysis of approximately 590 of the donors excluded any sequence lacking an unambiguous match to a single V gene segment. In an earlier analysis of 500 to 750 of the donors, V segments were called functional above 56.7% productive rearrangements and were called segregating when the between-donor standard deviation exceeded 5%. A statistical classification framework was developed to diagnose cytomegalovirus status using the catalog of TCR beta chain sequences. In a later analysis, V and J genes were assigned by comparing TCR nucleotide sequences against IMGT/GENE-DB human TR gene sequences. The TCRdist pipeline was used in a later analysis to assign CDR3 sequences and most-parsimonious VDJ recombination scenarios. In a later analysis, each TCR beta chain was defined by its CDR3 amino acid sequence together with its V-gene family, and reads lacking a unique V-gene family were excluded. To address suspected cross-contamination and a sequencing artifact, a later analysis removed some 620 highly shared, low-generation-probability nucleotide sequences. In a later analysis, a clonal expansion index was calculated for each public chain from normalized within-repertoire ranks of inferred template counts. In a later analysis, generation probabilities were computed with a VDJ recombination model fitted to out-of-frame rearrangements, and the resulting probabilities were checked against IGoR. A later analysis scored TCR-TCR, TCR-HLA and TCR-CMV co-occurrence with hypergeometric tests, applying a repertoire-size bias correction to TCR pairs. A later analysis estimated false discovery rates by permuting HLA or CMV assignments 20 times. In a later analysis, co-occurring TCRs were grouped using DBSCAN, with TCRdist sequence similarity added in when clustering inside HLA-allele-positive subsets. For co-occurrence clustering, repertoires with fewer than 30,000 or more than 120,000 public chains were excluded, along with several repertoires with anomalous nucleotide sharing. The immuneACCESS repertoire file appears here via TCRdb, limited to in-frame rearrangements. These files lack a portion of the clones; in checked studies, under half of the deficit traces to unresolved V genes, and the cause of the others is not known. V, J and clone size are those of that table, while D and trimming were read from the DNA. The sample records roughly 170,000 clones, 75% to 85% of which are singletons. The ten most abundant clones make up 1% to 1.5% of the sample.

General study outcomes and caveats: HLA typing was unavailable for some donors at each locus, so association tests used only the typed subset. Compared with equally common non-associated chains, HLA-associated TCR beta chains in a later analysis were more clonally expanded and had lower generation probabilities. A group of highly shared sequence variants was considered likely to be a technical artifact of the sequencing pipeline. Specific HLA alleles were associated with 15,000 to 20,000 TCR beta sequences at a false discovery rate of 0.05 in a later analysis. Roughly 15 rarely observed V segments, including chromosome 9 orphons, were excluded from the earlier analysis of a few hundred of the donors because counts were too low. Sequencing depth was assumed to be roughly uniform across donors in the presence/absence analyses, though that assumption may not hold. When HLA alleles, especially DR and DQ, strongly co-occurred, attributing TCR associations to individual alleles was difficult. A further reported finding was that TCR beta sequences accurately predicted the HLA-A and HLA-B alleles for most subjects in the first cohort. A few of the identified cytomegalovirus-associated TCR beta chains were confirmed in vitro to be specific for cytomegalovirus antigens. A later analysis reported that several top co-occurrence clusters appeared linked to parvovirus B19, influenza, CMV and Epstein-Barr virus. The authors suggested that the approach could potentially be extended to other disease states and immunological phenotypes. In both the original and validation cohorts, the classifier was reported to diagnose cytomegalovirus status with high specificity and sensitivity. For the cohort, immune exposure information was limited to CMV serostatus. While some public TCRs were present in many individuals, most TCR sequences turned up only very rarely across donors. Most CMV-associated TCR beta chains appeared to be HLA-restricted in a later analysis, and the HLA associations seemed to be driven largely by CMV exposure. An earlier analysis of 587 of the donors showed that most TCR beta V segments appeared in productive rearrangements either about 87% or about 30% of the time, which broadly matched IMGT annotations. Linkage disequilibrium might explain the correlated functional status among segregating V segments, but an unknown experimental factor could not be excluded. The study listed approximately 150 TCR beta chains as associated with cytomegalovirus. The 87-base-pair reads could not distinguish some IMGT-functional V segments, including TRBV6-2 and TRBV6-3, so those segments were excluded. In a later analysis, the rate of TCR association differed among HLA loci, with DRB1 alleles having the most associated TCRs and HLA-C alleles having the fewest. This cohort had only TCR beta chains sequenced, and the lack of alpha or paired-chain data limited which features could be detected. An association between a missense DCLRE1C variant and V-gene and J-gene trimming of TCR beta chains was found in a later genetic analysis and replicated in an independent cohort. Compared with the roughly 700-donor mean, donors in an Asian-associated ancestry cluster had fewer N-insertions in productive TCRs, according to a later genetic analysis.

Unmatched junction bases come to 8, with V trimmed by 4 bases and J by 5 bases. The CDR3 contains 14 residues, cysteine and phenylalanine counted. Of all the DNA, just the CDR3 is kept, 42 bases in frame from base 1. The germline V gene specifies SGHAT as CDR1 and FQNNGV as CDR2. The cohort consisted of 650 to 850 healthy bone marrow donors. At the time of sampling, every cohort member was nominally healthy, though immune exposures that went unrecorded were likely present. The donor tested CMV seropositive, placing the donor among the 289 seropositive members of the cohort. A peripheral blood sample was collected from each donor, and TCR beta sequencing was performed on peripheral blood mononuclear cells. The Qiagen DNeasy Blood Extraction Kit was used to extract genomic DNA from the blood cell samples. A word on this clone: What this receptor recognizes is not known. No quality values exist for individual bases; no much larger clone is one base distant.

The chain is assembled from TRBV11-2 and TRBJ2-7; a stretch of 7 junction bases matches TRBD1. The receptor was isolated from a girl aged 2-10 years in good health and CMV-seropositive. Sequencing was performed on PBMCs. The DNA sequence is as follows: TGTGCCAGCAGCTCCCGACAGGGTCAGAACGAGCAGTACTTC. Protein translation: CASSSRQGQNEQYF.